What follows are 15 T cell receptor beta chains derived from one specimen sequenced in a study of shared clonotypes between healthy human individuals. Measured with immunoSEQ multiplex PCR; TCRdb has only the in-frame clones, and not every one. The top ten hold about 0.41% of the sample, which has 2 million to 2.5 million clones, about 92% seen once. Sequenced input: naive CD4+ T cells from PBMCs. Subset: CD45RA+ positively selected. These receptors all stem from a man aged 18 to 35 in good health. Some clones in this sample may be carry-over from other donors' samples.

This chain joins TRBV28 and TRBJ1-5; a weak D match, TRBD1 (6 bases). Trimming shortened V by 4 bases and J by 9 bases, and 16 bases separated the two germline ends. The length of the CDR3 is 14 residues. Germline V gives CDR1 MDHEN, CDR2 SYDVKM. CDR3 sequence (DNA): TGTGCCAGCAGTTCCGGACAGTCTGGGTGGCCCCAGCATTTT. Protein sequence: CASSSGQSGWPQHF.

The rearrangement joins TRBV6-1 to TRBJ1-2; the D is unclear. CDR3 length: 17 residues. Germline CDR1 and CDR2: MNHNS and SASEGT. The V end was cut by 1 base, the J end by 7 bases, with 22 bases between. The CDR3 reads CASSEDTGWGGWGGYTF. CDR3 nucleotide sequence: TGTGCCAGCAGTGAAGATACCGGCTGGGGAGGGTGGGGTGGCTACACCTTC.

The V call is TRBV6-1, the J call TRBJ2-5, with D uncertain. Germline assignment: CDR1 MNHNS and CDR2 SASEGT. V lost 3 bases, J lost 2 bases, and 4 bases lay in between. CDR3 length: 12 amino acids. In nucleotides, the CDR3 is TGTGCCAGCAGTGACATACAAGAGACCCAGTACTTC. Residues: CASSDIQETQYF.

This clone appeared a single time. The V gene is TRBV19, the J gene TRBJ2-1; TRBD1 matches at 8 bases. The CDR3 consists of 15 residues. Trimming cost V 1 base and J 5 bases; bases outside gene matches: 4. Germline lookup yields CDR1 LNHDA and CDR2 SQIVND (reference sequence). CDR3 residues: CASSIARGLNNEQFF. Here the CDR3 DNA reads TGTGCCAGTAGTATAGCCAGGGGGCTAAACAATGAGCAGTTCTTC.

CDR3: CASSDGTSGITQYF. The CDR3 DNA reads as TGTGCCAGCAGCGACGGGACTAGCGGGATTACGCAGTATTTT. The chain couples TRBV9 to TRBJ2-3; 13 bases map to TRBD2. The CDR3 has 14 residues. Per the germline V gene, CDR1 is SGDLS and CDR2 is YYNGEE. Trimming took 3 bases from V and 8 from J; bases not matched to a gene: 3.

The chain uses TRBV7-3 and TRBJ2-2, with 7 bases fitting TRBD1. Germline V gives CDR1 SGHTA, CDR2 FQGTGA. The V and J ends lost 1 base and 6 bases, in that order; junction bases with no gene match: 8. The CDR3 totals 16 residues. The CDR3 region is CASSLREKTGAGELFF. The CDR3 DNA follows: TGTGCCAGCAGCTTAAGGGAAAAAACAGGGGCCGGGGAGCTGTTTTTT.

The chain is built from TRBV9 and TRBJ2-2; D gene unclear. Trimming removed 7 bases at V and 1 base at J, with 14 bases between. Germline V lookup: CDR1 SGDLS, CDR2 YYNGEE. The CDR3 contains 15 residues. CDR3 residues: CASRVNDRNTGELFF. The DNA for the CDR3 is TGTGCCAGCCGGGTGAACGATCGGAACACCGGGGAGCTGTTTTTT.

The J gene is TRBJ2-4, the V gene TRBV7-3; TRBD2 aligns across 7 bases. CDR3 length equals 19 residues. Germline loops: CDR1 SGHTA, CDR2 FQGTGA. J gave up 1 base and V 5 bases, and 17 bases lay outside the gene matches. The CDR3 bases are TGTGCCAGCAGCCCCACCGCGGAGGCGGGAGTGCGGGCCAAAAACATTCAGTACTTC. Encoded protein: CASSPTAEAGVRAKNIQYF.

The chain has TRBV9 and TRBJ1-6; tentative D call: TRBD1 (5 bases). V lost 4 bases and J 15 bases, leaving 14 bases between the germline ends. The CDR3 loop spans 12 amino acids. The V gene's germline CDR1 is SGDLS and CDR2 YYNGEE. CDR3 amino acids: CASSLQDSNLHF. DNA for the CDR3: TGTGCCAGCAGCCTTCAAGACAGTAACCTCCACTTT.

This clone was picked up one time. The chain employs TRBV6-5 and TRBJ1-1; 7 nucleotides agree with TRBD1. The CDR3 covers 13 residues. Germline lookup yields CDR1 MNHEY and CDR2 SVGAGI. After removal of 6 bases from V and 8 bases from J, the junction contained 9 bases not matched to a gene. The CDR3 protein is CASSPRGGREAFF. In DNA form, the CDR3 reads TGTGCCAGCAGCCCCAGGGGGGGGCGGGAAGCTTTCTTT.

CDR3: CASIGRDPYEQYF. The CDR3 DNA follows: TGTGCCAGCATTGGCAGGGACCCCTACGAGCAGTACTTC. The chain joins TRBV28 to TRBJ2-7; the D call may be TRBD1 or TRBD2 (5 bases each). This CDR3 has 13 amino acids. The V end lost 7 bases, the J end lost 2 bases, and 12 bases lay between the germline ends. Germline loops: CDR1 MDHEN, CDR2 SYDVKM. The variable domain in full, completed from reference TRBV28 and TRBJ2-7, reads DVKVTQSSRYLVKRTGEKVFLECVQDMDHENMFWYRQDPGLGLRLIYFSYDVKMKEKGDIPEGYSVSREKKERFSLILESASTNQTSMYLCASIGRDPYEQYFGPGTRLTVT.

This chain uses TRBV5-3 with TRBJ2-6; TRBD1 or TRBD2 may be the D gene (6 bases each). TRBV5-3 is sorted into the ORF group, with uncertain function. V dropped 4 bases and J dropped 0 bases, with 32 bases sitting between them. The CDR3 has 23 amino acids. The CDR3 DNA is TGTGCCAGAAGCAGTCTCCGGGGGCGCGAAGACCTTTTCGCCCCCTCTGGGGCCAACGTCCTGACTTTC. Its translation: CARSSLRGREDLFAPSGANVLTF.

The chain employs TRBV28 and TRBJ2-3, with a tentative D call TRBD2 (6 bases). Germline V gene lookup returns CDR1 MDHEN and CDR2 SYDVKM. The CDR3 is 15 amino acids. V shed 8 bases and J shed 3 bases, with 18 bases lying between them. The CDR3 bases are TGTGCCAGCTCGGTTCGGGGGAGGCCAACAGATACGCAGTATTTT. This translates into CASSVRGRPTDTQYF.

Here the CDR3 DNA reads TGTGCCAGCAGCCAAGATTTCCCACGGGAGGGCACCGGGGAGCTGTTTTTT. Protein sequence: CASSQDFPREGTGELFF. This chain joins TRBV14 and TRBJ2-2, with TRBD2 matching 8 bases. After removal of 0 bases from V and 4 bases from J, the junction contained 7 bases not matched to a gene. The CDR3 extends over 17 amino acids. Germline V gene data show CDR1 as SGHDN and CDR2 as FVKESK. The complete variable domain, with remaining parts taken from reference TRBV14 and TRBJ2-2, reads EAGVTQFPSHSVIEKGQTVTLRCDPISGHDNLYWYRRVMGKEIKFLLHFVKESKQDESGMPNNRFLAERTGGTYSTLKVQPAELEDSGVYFCASSQDFPREGTGELFFGEGSRLTVL.

V and J are TRBV19 and TRBJ1-1; 7 nucleotides agree with TRBD1. V trimming: 6 bases; J trimming: 1 base; junction bases outside the gene matches: 8. The CDR3 length is 15 residues. Germline CDR1 is LNHDA and CDR2 is SQIVND (reference sequence). CDR3 region: CASSRTGWGNTEAFF. The CDR3 DNA reads TGTGCCAGTAGCAGGACAGGATGGGGGAACACTGAAGCTTTCTTT.